This entry describes one TCR beta chain. Its antigen is currently unknown. This CDR3 comprises 15 residues. Germline-derived CDR1 and CDR2 are SGHRS and YFSETQ. The V end lost 1 base, the J end lost 0 bases, and 8 bases lay between the germline ends. The assay was immunoSEQ multiplex PCR, and TCRdb's table has in-frame clones only and misses some. Of 150,000 to 200,000 clones in the sample, approximately 90% were seen once. The sample is drawn from a study of T cell responses to AZD1222 COVID-19 vaccine. General study results and limits: Epitopes outside B.1.351 and B.1.1.7 mutated regions reportedly drew nearly half of spike TCRs. Baseline testing showed seropositivity in only a handful of AZD1222 recipients.

This TCR came from an adult in good health. This material consisted of peripheral blood, taken on day 0 of AZD1222 vaccination. The gene calls are TRBV5-1 and TRBJ1-5, with D tentatively TRBD1 (5 bases). The CDR3, as DNA: TGCGCCAGCAGCTTGACTGGGGCTAGCAATCAGCCCCAGCATTTT. Translation gives CASSLTGASNQPQHF.